These 30 T cell receptor beta chains share one sample of origin, sequenced in a study of early T cells in non-severe SARS-CoV-2 infection. TCRdb reanalysed the 5' RACE reads using MiXCR and keeps one entry per CDR3 protein. Among 64,000 or so distinct CDR3 sequences listed, about 11% were seen once. Sequencing used whole blood, obtained at baseline. These receptors originate from an adult who was a healthcare worker with PCR-confirmed SARS-CoV-2 infection or an uninfected control (not recorded which).

The chain employs TRBV30 and TRBJ2-5; 10 bases are shared with TRBD1. The J segment lost 4 bases and the V segment lost 5 bases, leaving 4 bases of the junction unmatched. The CDR3 contains 13 residues. CDR1 and CDR2 from the germline V gene are GTSNPN and SVGIG (reference sequence). CDR3 residues: CAWGTGARETQYF. The DNA of the CDR3 is TGTGCCTGGGGGACAGGGGCGAGAGAGACCCAGTACTTC.

This clonotype was counted between two and nine times. V is TRBV6-6 and J is TRBJ2-7, with D maybe TRBD1 (6 bases). The CDR3 runs to 14 residues. The V and J ends lost 3 bases and 2 bases respectively, with 11 bases between them. Germline CDR1 MNHNY, CDR2 SVGAGI (reference sequence). CDR3 sequence: CASSYLQGTYEQYF. The CDR3 bases are TGTGCCAGCAGTTATCTACAGGGCACCTACGAGCAGTACTTC.

Only one count was recorded for this clonotype. This chain connects TRBV3-1 to TRBJ1-1, with D possibly TRBD1 on 5 matching bases. The CDR3 spans 13 residues. V was pared by 5 bases and J by 5 bases, with 12 bases between. Germline V gene sequence: CDR1 LGHDT, CDR2 YNNKEL (reference sequence). CDR3 loop: CASSGDAGTEAFF. CDR3 DNA sequence: TGTGCCAGCAGCGGGGACGCGGGGACTGAAGCTTTCTTT.

This clonotype was detected many times. This rearrangement joins TRBV6-6 to TRBJ2-1, with D maybe TRBD2 (7 bases). Germline CDR1 and CDR2: MNHNY and SVGAGI (reference sequence). V was clipped by 4 bases and J by 7 bases, with 17 bases between them. CDR3 length equals 15 residues. The CDR3 bases are TGTGCCAGCAGTTCCACTAGGGGGGGGCCGAATGAGCAGTTCTTC. Protein product: CASSSTRGGPNEQFF.

This clonotype was found a few times. This chain connects TRBV11-2 to TRBJ1-4; the D is unclear. Deletions cut 0 bases from V and 7 bases from J, with 0 bases between. This CDR3 has 11 residues. From germline, CDR1 is SGHAT and CDR2 FQNNGV. CDR3 DNA: TGTGCCAGCAGCTTAGATGAAAAACTGTTTTTT. Its translation is CASSLDEKLFF.

J is TRBJ2-5 and V is TRBV7-3; TRBD2 aligns across 7 bases. V lost 2 bases to trimming and J lost 1 base; unmatched junction nucleotides: 4. This CDR3 is built from 15 residues. Per germline, CDR1 SGHTA and CDR2 FQGTGA. CDR3 loop: CASSLLGGGQETQYF. DNA of the CDR3: TGTGCCAGCAGCTTATTAGGCGGGGGCCAAGAGACCCAGTACTTC.

The chain carries TRBV5-1 and TRBJ2-3; 8 bases are a match to TRBD2. Germline V lookup: CDR1 SGHRS, CDR2 YFSETQ. The ends lost 0 bases at V and 1 base at J; junction bases unmatched: 7. The CDR3 runs to 17 residues. The CDR3 sequence is CASSLAGRAGGTDTQYF. Here the CDR3 DNA reads TGCGCCAGCAGCTTGGCCGGGAGGGCCGGGGGCACAGATACGCAGTATTTT.

This clonotype was detected a few times. The chain joins TRBV29-1 to TRBJ2-1; possibly TRBD1 for D (5 bases). V was shortened by 4 bases and J by 0 bases, with 10 bases between the two germline ends. This CDR3 contains 14 residues. Germline V gives CDR1 SQVTM, CDR2 ANQGSEA. The CDR3 loop reads CSVVWGRSYNEQFF. CDR3 DNA sequence: TGCAGCGTTGTGTGGGGCCGCTCCTACAATGAGCAGTTCTTC.

This clonotype was picked up a small number of times. V gene TRBV18 combines with J gene TRBJ1-3; no firm D call. This CDR3 has 17 amino acids. Trimming shortened V by 0 bases and J by 0 bases, and 12 bases separated the two germline ends. From germline, CDR1 is KGHSH and CDR2 LQKENI. CDR3 sequence (DNA): TGTGCCAGCTCACCACCGTCGCAGTTCAACTCTGGAAACACCATATATTTT. Residues: CASSPPSQFNSGNTIYF.

This clonotype has at least ten counts. This chain connects TRBV27 to TRBJ1-1; TRBD1 aligns across 8 bases. The CDR3 spans 18 residues. Germline loops: CDR1 MNHEY, CDR2 SMNVEV (reference sequence). With V trimmed by 2 bases and J by 4 bases, 15 bases remained unmatched. This CDR3 reads CASSLALGQGFRSTEAFF. The CDR3 DNA follows: TGTGCCAGCAGTTTAGCTCTCGGACAGGGTTTTCGGAGCACTGAAGCTTTCTTT.

The chain joins TRBV3-1 to TRBJ1-2, with D possibly being TRBD1 (5 bases). This CDR3 has 14 amino acids. The germline V gene has CDR1 LGHDT and CDR2 YNNKEL (reference sequence). Trimming removed 0 bases at V and 3 bases at J, with 8 bases between. The CDR3 loop reads CASSQDKGHYGYTF. CDR3 DNA: TGTGCCAGCAGCCAAGATAAGGGGCACTATGGCTACACCTTC.

The V and J genes are TRBV6-6 and TRBJ2-2; possibly TRBD2 for D (7 bases). The CDR3 is 15 amino acids. Looked up from germline, CDR1 is MNHNY and CDR2 is SVGAGI (reference sequence). Trimming cost V 5 bases and J 6 bases, with 16 bases left between them. The CDR3 DNA is TGTGCCAGCAGTGGACGGACTAGGGGGGCCGGGGAGCTGTTTTTT. Amino acids: CASSGRTRGAGELFF.

The chain links TRBV7-6 to TRBJ2-3, with 7 bases that match TRBD1. V dropped 3 bases and J dropped 5; count of bases not matched to a gene: 8. Germline V CDR1 and CDR2: SGHVS, FNYEAQ. The CDR3 is 15 residues long. The CDR3 protein is CASSFPKGGEDTQYF. The CDR3 coding sequence is TGTGCCAGCAGCTTTCCGAAAGGGGGCGAAGATACGCAGTATTTT.

This clonotype has more than one count but fewer than ten. This chain uses TRBV12-3 or TRBV12-4 with TRBJ1-2, with D unclear. The CDR3 consists of 13 residues. The V gene lost 3 bases and the J gene lost 2 bases, with 7 bases spanning the gap. CDR3: CASSFQENYGYTF. The CDR3 nucleotides read TGTGCCAGCAGTTTTCAGGAGAACTATGGCTACACCTTC.

This clonotype was detected ten times or more. The chain carries TRBV20-1 and TRBJ1-5, with no clear D. Germline V gene lookup returns CDR1 DFQATT and CDR2 SNEGSKA (reference sequence). The CDR3 contains 12 residues. Trimming shortened V by 6 bases and J by 5 bases, and 11 bases separated the two germline ends. CDR3 bases: TGCAGTGCGGTTGGACTCCATCAGCCCCAGCATTTT. Translating gives CSAVGLHQPQHF.

This clonotype was counted a few times. Germline is not matched at one junction end, which may reflect a read error. The chain joins TRBV2 to TRBJ1-5; D remains unclear. This CDR3 has 12 residues. The germline CDR1 and CDR2 sequences are SNHLY and FYNNEI. The CDR3 coding sequence is TGTGCCAGCCGTGAAGGGCCATCAGCCCAGCATTTT. Its protein is CASREGPSAQHF.

This clonotype has more than one count but fewer than ten. As DNA, the CDR3 is TGCGCCAGCAGTGATGGACAGGGGACTGGAAACACCATATATTTT. This sequence encodes CASSDGQGTGNTIYF. The chain uses TRBV5-1 and TRBJ1-3, with 9 bases that match TRBD1. The V gene's germline CDR1 is SGHRS and CDR2 YFSETQ. J was trimmed by 2 bases and V by 5 bases; bases with no gene match: 5. CDR3 length equals 15 residues.

Ten or more counts support this clonotype. This chain uses TRBV19 with TRBJ2-7, with 7 positions matching TRBD2. The germline gives CDR1 LNHDA, CDR2 SQIVND (reference sequence). Germline trimming cut 9 bases from V and 3 bases from J; bases unmatched to any gene: 5. CDR3 length: 12 amino acids. CDR3 in DNA: TGTGCCAGCCCGACGGGGGGCTACGAGCAGTACTTC. Its protein product is CASPTGGYEQYF. Based on the CDR3 plus reference TRBV19 and TRBJ2-7, the full variable domain is DGGITQSPKYLFRKEGQNVTLSCEQNLNHDAMYWYRQDPGQGLRLIYYSQIVNDFQKGDIAEGYSVSREKKESFPLTVTSAQKNPTAFYLCASPTGGYEQYFGPGTRLTVT.

The rearrangement uses TRBV25-1 and TRBJ2-7; perhaps TRBD2 as D (6 bases). This CDR3 spans 14 amino acids. From germline, CDR1 is MGHDK and CDR2 SYGVNS. V was cut by 3 bases and J by 8 bases, with 17 bases left in between. The CDR3 nucleotides are TGTGCCAGCAGTGAGCCGGGAGTCCTCAGCCAGCAGTACTTC. This gives the protein CASSEPGVLSQQYF.

This chain links TRBV7-6 with TRBJ2-3, with D perhaps TRBD2 (5 bases). V was shortened by 2 bases and J by 3 bases, with 15 bases between the two germline ends. CDR3 length: 16 amino acids. The germline gives CDR1 SGHVS, CDR2 FNYEAQ. The CDR3 bases are TGTGCCAGCAGCTTACATGCCGGGGAAAGAACAGATACGCAGTATTTT. Translated: CASSLHAGERTDTQYF.

Many counts were recorded for this clonotype. The V gene is TRBV7-2, the J gene TRBJ2-5; D is undetermined. This CDR3 region has 11 residues. V was cut by 2 bases and J by 2 bases, with 0 bases left in between. Germline CDR1 is SGHTA and CDR2 is FQGNSA. DNA of the CDR3: TGTGCCAGCAGCTTACAAGAGACCCAGTACTTC. This sequence encodes CASSLQETQYF.

This clonotype has a count of ten or more. The chain is built from TRBV2 and TRBJ1-2; 7 bases match TRBD1. With 1 base clipped from V and 8 bases from J, the junction kept 10 bases outside the gene matches. This CDR3 comprises 15 residues. In germline, CDR1 is SNHLY, CDR2 FYNNEI. In nucleotides, the CDR3 is TGTGCCAGCAGTGAAGTCCGACAGGGCCTTAAGGGCTACACCTTC. The encoded protein is CASSEVRQGLKGYTF.

The J gene is TRBJ1-2, the V gene TRBV6-1; D is perhaps TRBD1 (6 bases). The CDR3 sequence is 16 residues long. The V end lost 3 bases, the J end lost 3 bases, and 17 bases lay between the germline ends. Germline V gene data show CDR1 as MNHNS and CDR2 as SASEGT. DNA for the CDR3: TGTGCCAGCAGTGAGCTTCGTACCCGGGGGCACTATGGCTACACCTTC. This sequence encodes CASSELRTRGHYGYTF.

This clonotype came up a few times. This chain joins TRBV14 and TRBJ1-2, with a possible D match to TRBD1 (5 bases). V lost 1 base, J lost 4 bases, and 19 bases lay in between. CDR3 size: 17 residues. In germline, CDR1 is SGHDN, CDR2 FVKESK. As DNA, the CDR3 is TGTGCCAGCAGCCAAGGGGGCGGGGCGCCTTCCCCCTATGGCTACACCTTC. Translated, it gives CASSQGGGAPSPYGYTF. The full variable domain, completed using reference TRBV14 and TRBJ1-2, is EAGVTQFPSHSVIEKGQTVTLRCDPISGHDNLYWYRRVMGKEIKFLLHFVKESKQDESGMPNNRFLAERTGGTYSTLKVQPAELEDSGVYFCASSQGGGAPSPYGYTFGSGTRLTVV.

This clonotype showed up just a few times. CDR3 in amino acids: CSVEASGGGEQFF. The CDR3 region has the DNA TGCAGCGTTGAGGCTAGCGGGGGCGGTGAGCAGTTCTTC. V and J are TRBV29-1 and TRBJ2-1, with 10 positions matching TRBD2. Germline CDR1 SQVTM, CDR2 ANQGSEA. J lost 9 bases, V lost 3 bases, and 5 bases had no gene match. The CDR3 loop spans 13 amino acids.

The V call is TRBV10-3, the J call TRBJ2-7, with TRBD1 matching over 7 bases. This CDR3 comprises 17 residues. Germline CDR1 and CDR2: ENHRY and SYGVKD. Germline trimming cut 1 base from V and 1 base from J; bases unmatched to any gene: 10. CDR3 bases: TGTGCCATCAGTGAGTTAACGACAGGGCAGTTATCCTACGAGCAGTACTTC. Protein: CAISELTTGQLSYEQYF.

This clonotype was found a few times. The chain is built from TRBV20-1 and TRBJ1-1, with D possibly TRBD1 on 5 matching bases. Germline values: CDR1 DFQATT, CDR2 SNEGSKA (reference sequence). The CDR3 length is 15 residues. V was cut by 0 bases and J by 1 base, with 12 bases left in between. DNA for the CDR3: TGCAGTGCTAGAGATCTTCCCGGGGCGAACACTGAAGCTTTCTTT. As protein: CSARDLPGANTEAFF.

This clonotype has ten or more counts. The V gene is TRBV7-9, the J gene TRBJ2-1; 8 bases align to TRBD2. CDR3 length: 15 residues. CDR1 and CDR2 from the germline V gene are SEHNR and FQNEAQ (reference sequence). The trim removed 4 bases at V and 3 bases at J, leaving 5 bases unmatched. CDR3 nucleotides: TGTGCCAGCAGCTGGTTAGCGGGGATCTACAATGAGCAGTTCTTC. Translating it yields CASSWLAGIYNEQFF.

This clonotype appeared once. The chain employs TRBV2 and TRBJ2-1; 8 bases are a match to TRBD2. The CDR3 is made up of 17 amino acids. Germline-derived CDR1 and CDR2 are SNHLY and FYNNEI. The ends lost 10 bases at V and 9 bases at J; junction bases unmatched: 23. The CDR3 is CATEGPSAAGGLSEQFF. CDR3 bases: TGTGCCACCGAGGGGCCCAGTGCGGCGGGGGGCTTGAGTGAGCAGTTCTTC.

Ten or more counts support this clonotype. The rearrangement joins TRBV29-1 to TRBJ1-4, with a possible D match to TRBD1 (5 bases). V was trimmed by 4 bases and J by 10 bases, leaving 13 bases between them. Germline assignment: CDR1 SQVTM and CDR2 ANQGSEA. The CDR3 is made up of 12 amino acids. The CDR3, as DNA: TGCAGCGTTGTAGGGGATCGGAGAAAACTGTTTTTT. It is translated as CSVVGDRRKLFF.